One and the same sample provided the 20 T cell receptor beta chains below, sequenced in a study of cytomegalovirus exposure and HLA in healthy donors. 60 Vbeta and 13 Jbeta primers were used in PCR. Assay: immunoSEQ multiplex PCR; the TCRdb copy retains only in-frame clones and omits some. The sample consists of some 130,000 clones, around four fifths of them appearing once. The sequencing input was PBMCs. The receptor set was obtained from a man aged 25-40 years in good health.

Written as DNA, the CDR3 is TGTGCCAGCAGTTACCAGGATCAAGAGACCCAGTACTTC. Its translation is CASSYQDQETQYF. The V and J genes are TRBV6-6 and TRBJ2-5; D gene unclear. Trimming cost V 2 bases and J 2 bases, with 6 bases left between them. The V gene's germline CDR1 is MNHNY and CDR2 SVGAGI (reference sequence). The CDR3 spans 13 residues.

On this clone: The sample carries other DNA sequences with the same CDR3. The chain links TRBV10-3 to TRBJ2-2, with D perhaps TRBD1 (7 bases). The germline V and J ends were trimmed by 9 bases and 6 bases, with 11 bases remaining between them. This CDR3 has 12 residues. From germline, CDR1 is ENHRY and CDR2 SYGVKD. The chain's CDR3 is CAITGEAGELFF. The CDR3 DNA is TGTGCCATTACAGGGGAGGCCGGGGAGCTGTTTTTT.

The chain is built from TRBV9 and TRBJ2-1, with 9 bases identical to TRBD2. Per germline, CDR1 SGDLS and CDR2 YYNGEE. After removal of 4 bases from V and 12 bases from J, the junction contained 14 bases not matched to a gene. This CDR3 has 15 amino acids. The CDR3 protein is CASSLGTSRLQGQFF. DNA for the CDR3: TGTGCCAGCAGCCTAGGGACTAGCCGACTTCAGGGGCAGTTCTTC.

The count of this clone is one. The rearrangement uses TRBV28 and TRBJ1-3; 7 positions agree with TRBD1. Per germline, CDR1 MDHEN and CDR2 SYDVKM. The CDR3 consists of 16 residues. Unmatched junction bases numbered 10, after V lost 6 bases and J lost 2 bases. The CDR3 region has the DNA TGTGCCAGCAGCCCCGGACAGGTATTGACTGGAAACACCATATATTTT. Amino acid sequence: CASSPGQVLTGNTIYF.

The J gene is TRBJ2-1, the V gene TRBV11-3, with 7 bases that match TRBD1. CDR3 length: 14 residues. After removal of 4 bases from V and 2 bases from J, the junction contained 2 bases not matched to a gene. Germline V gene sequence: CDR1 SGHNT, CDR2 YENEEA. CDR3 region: CASSWGQPYNEQFF. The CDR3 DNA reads TGTGCCAGCAGCTGGGGACAGCCCTACAATGAGCAGTTCTTC.

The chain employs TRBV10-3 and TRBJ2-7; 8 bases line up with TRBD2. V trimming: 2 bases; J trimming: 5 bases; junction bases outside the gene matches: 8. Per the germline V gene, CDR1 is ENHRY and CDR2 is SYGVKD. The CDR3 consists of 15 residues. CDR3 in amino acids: CAISEPSAGVDEQYF. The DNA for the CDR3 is TGTGCCATCAGTGAGCCTTCAGCGGGAGTCGACGAGCAGTACTTC.

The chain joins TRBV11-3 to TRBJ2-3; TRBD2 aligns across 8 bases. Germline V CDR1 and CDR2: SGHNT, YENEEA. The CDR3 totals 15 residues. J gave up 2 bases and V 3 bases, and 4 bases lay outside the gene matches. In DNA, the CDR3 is TGTGCCAGCAGCTTCGGGGGGGGAACCACAGATACGCAGTATTTT. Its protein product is CASSFGGGTTDTQYF. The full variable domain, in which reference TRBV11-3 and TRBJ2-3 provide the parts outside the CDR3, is EAGVVQSPRYKIIEKKQPVAFWCNPISGHNTLYWYLQNLGQGPELLIRYENEEAVDDSQLPKDRFSAERLKGVDSTLKIQPAELGDSAVYLCASSFGGGTTDTQYFGPGTRLTVL.

CDR3 coding DNA: TGTGCCAGCAGCTTAGCCCTAGCGGGAGGGCCGTACGAGCAGTACTTC. Its translation: CASSLALAGGPYEQYF. J is TRBJ2-7 and V is TRBV7-2; 12 bases line up with TRBD2. V trimming: 0 bases; J trimming: 4 bases; junction bases outside the gene matches: 4. Germline V CDR1 and CDR2: SGHTA, FQGNSA. CDR3 length equals 16 residues.

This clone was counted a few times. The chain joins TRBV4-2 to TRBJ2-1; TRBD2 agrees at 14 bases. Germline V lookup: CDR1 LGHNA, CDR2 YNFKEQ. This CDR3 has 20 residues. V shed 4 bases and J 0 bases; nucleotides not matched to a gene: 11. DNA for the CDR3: TGTGCCAGCAGCCTCTGGCCCGGGACTAGCGGGAGCAGCTCCTACAATGAGCAGTTCTTC. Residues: CASSLWPGTSGSSSYNEQFF.

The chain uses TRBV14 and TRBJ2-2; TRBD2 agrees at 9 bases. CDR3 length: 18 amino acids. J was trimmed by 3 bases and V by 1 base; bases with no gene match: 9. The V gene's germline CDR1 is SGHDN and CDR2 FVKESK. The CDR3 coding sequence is TGTGCCAGCAGCCAAGGTAGTAGCGGGAGTGTCGACACCGGGGAGCTGTTTTTT. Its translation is CASSQGSSGSVDTGELFF.

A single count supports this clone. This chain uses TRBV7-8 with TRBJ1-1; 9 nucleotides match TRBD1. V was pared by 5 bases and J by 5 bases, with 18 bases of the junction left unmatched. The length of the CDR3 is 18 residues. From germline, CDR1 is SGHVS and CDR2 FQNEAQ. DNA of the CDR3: TGTGCCAGCAGCGCTACCCCGACAGGGGGGGGTAAGTCGACTGAAGCTTTCTTT. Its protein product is CASSATPTGGGKSTEAFF.

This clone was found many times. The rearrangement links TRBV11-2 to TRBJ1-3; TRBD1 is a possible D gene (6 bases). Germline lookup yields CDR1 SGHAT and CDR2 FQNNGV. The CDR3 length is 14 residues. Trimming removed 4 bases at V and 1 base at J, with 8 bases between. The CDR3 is CASSYTGSGNTIYF. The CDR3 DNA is TGTGCCAGCAGCTACACAGGGTCTGGAAACACCATATATTTT.

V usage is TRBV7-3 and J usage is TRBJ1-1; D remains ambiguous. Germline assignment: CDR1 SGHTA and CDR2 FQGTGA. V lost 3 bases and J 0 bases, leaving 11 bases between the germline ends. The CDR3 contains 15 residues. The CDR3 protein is CASSFPLPVNTEAFF. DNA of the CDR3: TGTGCCAGCAGCTTCCCCCTCCCGGTGAACACTGAAGCTTTCTTT. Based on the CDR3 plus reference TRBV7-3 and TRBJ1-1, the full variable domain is GAGVSQTPSNKVTEKGKYVELRCDPISGHTALYWYRQSLGQGPEFLIYFQGTGAADDSGLPNDRFFAVRPEGSVSTLKIQRTERGDSAVYLCASSFPLPVNTEAFFGQGTRLTVV.

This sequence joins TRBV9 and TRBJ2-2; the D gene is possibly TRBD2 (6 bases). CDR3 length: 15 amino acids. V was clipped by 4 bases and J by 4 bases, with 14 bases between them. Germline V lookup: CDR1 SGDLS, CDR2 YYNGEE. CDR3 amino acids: CASSPHRRGTGELFF. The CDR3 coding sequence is TGTGCCAGCAGCCCACACAGGAGGGGCACCGGGGAGCTGTTTTTT.

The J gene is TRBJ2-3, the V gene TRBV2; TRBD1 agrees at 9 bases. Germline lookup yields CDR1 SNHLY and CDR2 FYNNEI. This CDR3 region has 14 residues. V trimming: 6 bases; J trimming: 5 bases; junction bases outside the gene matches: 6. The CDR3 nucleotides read TGTGCCAGCAGATGGACAGGGGCAAGAGATACGCAGTATTTT. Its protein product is CASRWTGARDTQYF.

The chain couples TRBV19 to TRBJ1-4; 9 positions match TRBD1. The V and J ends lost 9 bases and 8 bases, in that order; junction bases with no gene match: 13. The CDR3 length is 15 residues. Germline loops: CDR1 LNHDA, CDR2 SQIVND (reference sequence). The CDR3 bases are TGTGCCAGCGCACCTACAGGGACAGGGAGAGAAAAACTGTTTTTT. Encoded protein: CASAPTGTGREKLFF.

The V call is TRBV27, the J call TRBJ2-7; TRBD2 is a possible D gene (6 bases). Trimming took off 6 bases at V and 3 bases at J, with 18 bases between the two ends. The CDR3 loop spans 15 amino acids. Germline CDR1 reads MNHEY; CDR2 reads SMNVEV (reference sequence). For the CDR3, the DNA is TGTGCCAGCAGCCCCCGGACTCTGGAGGGCTACGAGCAGTACTTC. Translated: CASSPRTLEGYEQYF.

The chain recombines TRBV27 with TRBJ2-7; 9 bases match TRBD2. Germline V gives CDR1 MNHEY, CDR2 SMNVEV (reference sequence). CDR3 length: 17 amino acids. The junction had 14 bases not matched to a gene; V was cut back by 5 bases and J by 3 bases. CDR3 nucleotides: TGTGCCAGCAGTCCCACCTTTTTTGCGGGAGGGAGCTACGAGCAGTACTTC. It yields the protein CASSPTFFAGGSYEQYF.

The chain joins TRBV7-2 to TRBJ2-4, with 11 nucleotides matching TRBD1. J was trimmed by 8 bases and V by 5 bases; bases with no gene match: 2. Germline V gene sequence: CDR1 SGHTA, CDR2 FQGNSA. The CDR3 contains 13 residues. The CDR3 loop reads CASSPDRGHIQYF. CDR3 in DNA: TGTGCCAGCAGCCCGGACAGGGGGCACATTCAGTACTTC.

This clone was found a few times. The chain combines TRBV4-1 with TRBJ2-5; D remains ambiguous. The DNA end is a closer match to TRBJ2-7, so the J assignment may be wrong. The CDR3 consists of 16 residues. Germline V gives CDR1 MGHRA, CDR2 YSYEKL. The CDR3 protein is CASSQVDLGFFSEQYF. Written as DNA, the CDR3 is TGCGCCAGCAGCCAAGTAGATCTGGGCTTCTTTTCCGAGCAGTACTTC.